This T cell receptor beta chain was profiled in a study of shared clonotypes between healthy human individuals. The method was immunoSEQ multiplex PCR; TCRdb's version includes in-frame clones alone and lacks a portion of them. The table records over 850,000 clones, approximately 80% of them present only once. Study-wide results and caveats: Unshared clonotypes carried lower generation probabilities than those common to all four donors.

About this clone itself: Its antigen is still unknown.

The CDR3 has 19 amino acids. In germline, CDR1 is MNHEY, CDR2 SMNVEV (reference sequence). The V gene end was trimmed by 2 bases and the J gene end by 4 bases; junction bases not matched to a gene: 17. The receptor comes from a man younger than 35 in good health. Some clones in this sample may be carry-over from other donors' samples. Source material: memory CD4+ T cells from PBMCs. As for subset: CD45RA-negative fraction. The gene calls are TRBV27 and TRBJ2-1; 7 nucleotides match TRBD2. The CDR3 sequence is CASSLRPFIAGEHYNEQFF. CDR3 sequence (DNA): TGTGCCAGCAGTTTACGTCCTTTTATCGCGGGAGAGCATTACAATGAGCAGTTCTTC.